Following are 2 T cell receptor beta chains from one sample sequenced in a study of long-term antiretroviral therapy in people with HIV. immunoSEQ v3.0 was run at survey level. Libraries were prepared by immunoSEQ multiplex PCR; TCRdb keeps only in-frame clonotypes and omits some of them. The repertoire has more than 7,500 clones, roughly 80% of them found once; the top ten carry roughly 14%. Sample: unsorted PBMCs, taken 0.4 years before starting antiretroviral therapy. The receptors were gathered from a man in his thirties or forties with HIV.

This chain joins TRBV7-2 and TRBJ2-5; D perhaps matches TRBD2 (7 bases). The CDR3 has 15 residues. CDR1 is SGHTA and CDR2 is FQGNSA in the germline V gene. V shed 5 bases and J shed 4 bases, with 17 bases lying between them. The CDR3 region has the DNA TGTGCCAGCAGCCCCCGAGGGGGGGCAGGAGAGACCCAGTACTTC. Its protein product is CASSPRGGAGETQYF.

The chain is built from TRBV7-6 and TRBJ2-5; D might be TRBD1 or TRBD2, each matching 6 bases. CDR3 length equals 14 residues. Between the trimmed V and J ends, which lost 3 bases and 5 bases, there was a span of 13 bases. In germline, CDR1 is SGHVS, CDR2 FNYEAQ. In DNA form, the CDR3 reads TGTGCCAGCAGCTTGGGGGGCCTCGGGGAGACCCAGTACTTC. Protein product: CASSLGGLGETQYF.